The 14 T cell receptor beta chains below come from one sample, sequenced in a study of blood T cell repertoires in COVID-19 (dated by TCRdb to the early 2020s). Preparation of the library involved the immunoSEQ multiplex PCR assay. TCRdb took over this immuneACCESS table, retaining in-frame rearrangements with V and J assigned. Such tables are incomplete; in checked studies, under half of the missing clones stem from an unresolved V gene, and the remainder is unexplained. The sample table contains 85,000 to 130,000 clones; only one count was recorded for roughly nine tenths of them. Approximately 5.6% of the sample goes to the ten largest clones. The sample comprised peripheral blood. All receptors come from a human donor in a cohort sampled during active COVID-19.

The chain carries TRBV11-3 and TRBJ1-5; D might be TRBD1 (6 bases). CDR1 is SGHNT and CDR2 is YENEEA in the germline V gene. The V end was cut by 7 bases, the J end by 7 bases, with 14 bases between. The CDR3 length is 13 residues. The CDR3 spells CASTQHREQPQHF. The CDR3 coding sequence is TGTGCCAGCACCCAACACAGGGAGCAGCCCCAGCATTTT.

This clone was seen a few times. V and J are TRBV18 and TRBJ1-6; 9 bases are a match to TRBD1. Germline loops: CDR1 KGHSH, CDR2 LQKENI. Trimming removed 5 bases from V and 7 bases from J; junction bases left unmatched: 6. The CDR3 is 15 amino acids. This CDR3 reads CASSVGTGTNSPLHF. For the CDR3, the DNA is TGTGCCAGCTCAGTCGGGACAGGGACAAATTCACCCCTCCACTTT.

This chain links TRBV21-1 with TRBJ2-7; the D segment call TRBD1 is taken from the table without a DNA check. TRBV21-1 is noted as a pseudogene. This CDR3 spans 15 amino acids. CDR3 DNA sequence: TGTGCCAGCAGCTTTGACGGGACAGGGGCGGGCGAGCAGTACTTC. Encoded protein: CASSFDGTGAGEQYF.

This chain joins TRBV5-1 and TRBJ2-7, with 10 bases lining up with TRBD2. The CDR3 is made up of 15 amino acids. Germline V CDR1 and CDR2: SGHRS, YFSETQ. V was clipped by 4 bases and J by 4 bases; unmatched bases: 8. The CDR3 sequence is CASSPRTSGFYEQYF. In DNA form, the CDR3 reads TGCGCCAGCAGCCCAAGGACTAGCGGATTTTACGAGCAGTACTTC.

The rearrangement uses TRBV27 and TRBJ2-3; 10 nucleotides match TRBD2. This CDR3 region has 16 residues. The V and J ends lost 5 bases and 2 bases, in that order; junction bases with no gene match: 7. Germline assignment: CDR1 MNHEY and CDR2 SMNVEV (reference sequence). CDR3 in DNA: TGTGCCAGCAGTCCCCGGACTAGCGGCTTCACAGATACGCAGTATTTT. Amino acid sequence: CASSPRTSGFTDTQYF.

This rearrangement joins TRBV3-1 (or the pseudogene TRBV3-2) to TRBJ2-7; no firm D call. Deletions cut 1 base from V and 5 bases from J, with 3 bases between. Germline loops: CDR1 LGHDT, CDR2 YNNKEL (reference sequence). The CDR3 sequence is 11 residues long. The CDR3 DNA is TGTGCCAGCAGCCAAGTTAACGAGCAGTACTTC. Residues: CASSQVNEQYF.

The chain employs TRBV12-3 or TRBV12-4 and TRBJ1-1; D ambiguous. V shed 3 bases and J shed 2 bases, with 4 bases lying between them. The CDR3 has 12 residues. CDR3 nucleotide sequence: TGTGCCAGCAGTTTTGGCAACACTGAAGCTTTCTTT. It translates to CASSFGNTEAFF.

The chain joins TRBV7-2 to TRBJ1-1; D might be TRBD1 (5 bases). V gave up 2 bases and J gave up 1 base, with 11 bases separating them. The CDR3 is 15 residues long. Germline V gives CDR1 SGHTA, CDR2 FQGNSA. The CDR3 loop is CASSLQGVGNTEAFF. The CDR3 nucleotides are TGTGCCAGCAGCTTACAGGGCGTAGGGAACACTGAAGCTTTCTTT. The whole variable domain, remainder taken from reference TRBV7-2 and TRBJ1-1, is GAGVSQSPSNKVTEKGKDVELRCDPISGHTALYWYRQSLGQGLEFLIYFQGNSAPDKSGLPSDRFSAERTGGSVSTLTIQRTQQEDSAVYLCASSLQGVGNTEAFFGQGTRLTVV.

The V and J genes are TRBV9 and TRBJ1-1; D is ambiguous. The length of the CDR3 is 13 residues. V gave up 3 bases and J gave up 3 bases, with 9 bases separating them. CDR1 and CDR2 (germline): SGDLS, YYNGEE. CDR3 in DNA: TGTGCCAGCAGCGCCGGGGAGTACACTGAAGCTTTCTTT. Its translation: CASSAGEYTEAFF.

The chain carries TRBV7-9 and TRBJ2-1, with 7 bases that match TRBD2. This CDR3 contains 17 residues. CDR1 is SEHNR and CDR2 is FQNEAQ in the germline V gene (reference sequence). With V trimmed by 5 bases and J by 5 bases, 15 bases remained unmatched. The DNA for the CDR3 is TGTGCCAGCAGCCAGGTGATAAGGACTAGTGAGCACAATGAGCAGTTCTTC. Translating gives CASSQVIRTSEHNEQFF.

The CDR3 reads CASSFKEGHDLNGYTF. The CDR3 nucleotides are TGTGCCAGCTCATTCAAAGAAGGACATGACCTCAATGGCTACACCTTC. The chain has TRBV18 and TRBJ1-2, with D possibly TRBD1 on 5 matching bases. V dropped 5 bases and J dropped 6 bases, with 22 bases sitting between them. The germline gives CDR1 KGHSH, CDR2 LQKENI. The CDR3 extends over 16 amino acids.

The V call is TRBV19, the J call TRBJ2-3; the match to TRBD2 covers 9 bases. The CDR3 is made up of 14 amino acids. CDR1 LNHDA and CDR2 SQIVND come from the germline V gene (reference sequence). V shed 6 bases, J shed 4 bases, and the junction held 5 bases outside the gene matches. This CDR3 is CASSPGLAADTQYF. Here the CDR3 DNA reads TGTGCCAGTAGCCCGGGACTAGCAGCAGATACGCAGTATTTT. Drawing the rest from reference TRBV19 and TRBJ2-3, the complete variable domain is DGGITQSPKYLFRKEGQNVTLSCEQNLNHDAMYWYRQDPGQGLRLIYYSQIVNDFQKGDIAEGYSVSREKKESFPLTVTSAQKNPTAFYLCASSPGLAADTQYFGPGTRLTVL.

The V gene is TRBV7-9, the J gene TRBJ2-5, with D unresolved. V lost 5 bases and J 4 bases, leaving 14 bases between the germline ends. This CDR3 is 14 amino acids long. Germline-derived CDR1 and CDR2 are SEHNR and FQNEAQ (reference sequence). CDR3 residues: CASSATASGETQYF. The CDR3 coding sequence is TGTGCCAGCAGCGCAACTGCCTCAGGAGAGACCCAGTACTTC.

V gene TRBV7-2 combines with J gene TRBJ2-1; 11 nucleotides line up with TRBD2. CDR1 and CDR2 (germline): SGHTA, FQGNSA. The CDR3 consists of 15 residues. V was pared by 5 bases and J by 6 bases, with 6 bases of the junction left unmatched. Written as DNA, the CDR3 is TGTGCCAGCAGCATTAGCGGGGGGGCCGCCAATGAGCAGTTCTTC. This gives the protein CASSISGGAANEQFF.